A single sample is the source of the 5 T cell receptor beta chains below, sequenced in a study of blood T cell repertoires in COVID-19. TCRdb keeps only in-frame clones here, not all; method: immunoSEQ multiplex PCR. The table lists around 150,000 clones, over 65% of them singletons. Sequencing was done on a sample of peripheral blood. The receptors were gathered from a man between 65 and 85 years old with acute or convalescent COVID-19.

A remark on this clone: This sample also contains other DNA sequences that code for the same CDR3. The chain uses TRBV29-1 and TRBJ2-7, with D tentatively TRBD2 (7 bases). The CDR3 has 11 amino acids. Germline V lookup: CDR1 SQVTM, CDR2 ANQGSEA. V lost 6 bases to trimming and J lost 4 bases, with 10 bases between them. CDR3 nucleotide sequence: TGCAGCGTAGGGGGGGGATACGAGCAGTACTTC. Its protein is CSVGGGYEQYF.

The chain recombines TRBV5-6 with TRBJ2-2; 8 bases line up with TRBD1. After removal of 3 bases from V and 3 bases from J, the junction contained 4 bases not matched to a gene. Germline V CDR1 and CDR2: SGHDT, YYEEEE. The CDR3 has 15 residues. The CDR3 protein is CASSYGTGYTGELFF. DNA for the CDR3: TGTGCCAGCAGCTACGGGACAGGATACACCGGGGAGCTGTTTTTT.

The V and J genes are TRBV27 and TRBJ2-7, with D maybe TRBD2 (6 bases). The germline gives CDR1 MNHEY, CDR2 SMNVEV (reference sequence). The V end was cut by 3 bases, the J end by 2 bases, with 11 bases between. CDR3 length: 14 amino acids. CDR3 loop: CASSFSTRAYEQYF. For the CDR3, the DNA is TGTGCCAGCAGTTTTTCGACTAGAGCCTACGAGCAGTACTTC.

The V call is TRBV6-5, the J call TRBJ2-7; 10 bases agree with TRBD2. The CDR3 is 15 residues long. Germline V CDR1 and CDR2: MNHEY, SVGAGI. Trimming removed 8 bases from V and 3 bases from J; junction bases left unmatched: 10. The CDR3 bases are TGTGCCAGCGGGGGTAGGGCTAGCGGGAGCTACGAGCAGTACTTC. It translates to CASGGRASGSYEQYF.

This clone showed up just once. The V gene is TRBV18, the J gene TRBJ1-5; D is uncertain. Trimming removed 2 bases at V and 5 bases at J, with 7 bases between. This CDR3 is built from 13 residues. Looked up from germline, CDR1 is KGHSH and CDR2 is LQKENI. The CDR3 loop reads CASSPSTDQPQHF. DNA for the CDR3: TGTGCCAGCTCACCAAGTACGGATCAGCCCCAGCATTTT.